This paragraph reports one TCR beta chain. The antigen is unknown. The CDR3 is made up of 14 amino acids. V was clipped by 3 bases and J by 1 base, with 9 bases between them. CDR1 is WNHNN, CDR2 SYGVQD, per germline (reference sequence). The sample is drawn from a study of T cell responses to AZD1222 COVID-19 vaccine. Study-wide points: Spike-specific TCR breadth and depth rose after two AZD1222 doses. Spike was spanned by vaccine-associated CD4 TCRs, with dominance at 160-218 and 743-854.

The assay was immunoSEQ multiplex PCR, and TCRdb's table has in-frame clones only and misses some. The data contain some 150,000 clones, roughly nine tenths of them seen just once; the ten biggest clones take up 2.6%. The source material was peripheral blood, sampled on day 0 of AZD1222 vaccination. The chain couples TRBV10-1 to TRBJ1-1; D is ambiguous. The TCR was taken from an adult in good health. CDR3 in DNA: TGCGCCAGCAGTGAAACGGGCCGGAACACTGAAGCTTTCTTT. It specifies CASSETGRNTEAFF.